The T cell receptor (beta chain) under discussion was sequenced for a study of T cell responses to AZD1222 COVID-19 vaccine. General observations from the study: Reports indicate that nearly half of spike-specific TCRs are directed at unmutated variant regions. Spike-specific TCR breadth and depth went up after people got two AZD1222 doses. After the peak T cell response, and only then, were repertoires sampled.

As for this clone: What it binds is not known.

This table comes from immunoSEQ multiplex PCR, and its TCRdb copy is limited to in-frame clones, with some not included. The table lists under 200,000 clones, around nine tenths of them singletons. Analysis merged second doses at about 4 or about 12 weeks. The TCR comes from an adult who received the AZD1222 COVID-19 vaccine. This specimen consisted of peripheral blood, obtained 28 days after the second AZD1222 dose.

The CDR3 region is CASSLRQESNVLTF. The CDR3 coding sequence is TGTGCCAGCAGCCTCCGACAGGAGTCCAACGTCCTGACTTTC. The chain has TRBV9 and TRBJ2-6; a possible D gene is TRBD1 (6 bases). CDR1 and CDR2 from the germline V gene are SGDLS and YYNGEE. V was pared by 4 bases and J by 8 bases, with 13 bases between. The CDR3 length is 14 residues.